The next 27 T cell receptor beta chains were all read from a single sample in a study of blood T cell repertoires in COVID-19. Clones were sequenced by immunoSEQ multiplex PCR, and TCRdb holds only the in-frame ones, with some missing. The sample lists 310,000 or so clones; about 93% were seen once. Sequencing used PBMCs or T cells enriched from blood (not recorded which). These receptors were obtained from a woman in her 30s who had recovered from COVID-19.

CDR3 nucleotide sequence: TGTGCCAGCAGTTTCGAGGGCTATGGCTACACCTTC. Amino acid sequence: CASSFEGYGYTF. The V gene is TRBV28, the J gene TRBJ1-2; unclear D gene. CDR3 size: 12 residues. Germline CDR1 is MDHEN and CDR2 is SYDVKM. V lost 3 bases, J lost 4 bases, and 6 bases lay in between.

The V gene is TRBV7-8, the J gene TRBJ1-2, with D possibly being TRBD1 (6 bases). CDR1 and CDR2 (germline): SGHVS, FQNEAQ. CDR3 length equals 13 residues. Trimming took off 2 bases at V and 4 bases at J, with 8 bases between the two ends. CDR3 nucleotides: TGTGCCAGCAGCTTACGGGACACCTATGGCTACACCTTC. This encodes CASSLRDTYGYTF.

The CDR3 DNA is TGTGCCAGCAGCCCCGGGACAGGGGAAAATGAAAAACTGTTTTTT. Translating gives CASSPGTGENEKLFF. The V and J genes are TRBV6-5 and TRBJ1-4, with 10 positions matching TRBD1. Per germline, CDR1 MNHEY and CDR2 SVGAGI. The junction had 6 bases not matched to a gene; V was cut back by 6 bases and J by 5 bases. The CDR3 has 15 residues.

The rearrangement links TRBV9 to TRBJ2-1, with TRBD2 matching 7 bases. Per germline, CDR1 SGDLS and CDR2 YYNGEE. The CDR3 totals 17 residues. Trimming removed 0 bases from V and 2 bases from J; junction bases left unmatched: 8. This CDR3 is CASSVGGGRAPYNEQFF. CDR3 coding DNA: TGTGCCAGCAGCGTAGGGGGTGGGAGGGCCCCCTACAATGAGCAGTTCTTC. Together with reference TRBV9 and TRBJ2-1, the CDR3 gives the full variable domain: DSGVTQTPKHLITATGQRVTLRCSPRSGDLSVYWYQQSLDQGLQFLIQYYNGEERAKGNILERFSAQQFPDLHSELNLSSLELGDSALYFCASSVGGGRAPYNEQFFGPGTRLTVL.

V and J are TRBV28 and TRBJ1-1; tentative D call: TRBD1 (6 bases). The CDR3 runs to 13 residues. V was pared by 6 bases and J by 6 bases, with 14 bases between. Per germline, CDR1 MDHEN and CDR2 SYDVKM. The CDR3: CASSRDTLAEAFF. For the CDR3, the DNA is TGTGCCAGCAGCCGGGACACTCTAGCTGAAGCTTTCTTT.

In its sample, this clone was seen a few times. V usage is TRBV28 and J usage is TRBJ1-2; TRBD1 aligns across 9 bases. The V and J ends lost 6 bases and 8 bases, in that order; junction bases with no gene match: 7. The CDR3 has 13 residues. Looked up from germline, CDR1 is MDHEN and CDR2 is SYDVKM. The DNA of the CDR3 is TGTGCCAGCAGGGTACAGGGGGCGCGAGGCTACACCTTC. It specifies CASRVQGARGYTF.

This chain links TRBV6-6 with TRBJ1-1; TRBD1 matches 7 bases. There are 14 residues in the CDR3. V gave up 2 bases and J gave up 4 bases; unmatched junction bases: 4. The germline V gene has CDR1 MNHNY and CDR2 SVGAGI (reference sequence). CDR3: CASSYGQGVTEAFF. CDR3 sequence (DNA): TGTGCCAGCAGTTACGGGCAGGGGGTCACTGAAGCTTTCTTT.

The chain couples TRBV9 to TRBJ2-1; 7 bases map to TRBD1. The CDR3 length is 16 residues. The V segment lost 9 bases and the J segment 4 bases; nucleotides outside the gene matches: 16. CDR1 is SGDLS and CDR2 is YYNGEE in the germline V gene. CDR3 residues: CANTPKGAKHYNEQFF. The CDR3 DNA follows: TGTGCCAACACCCCCAAGGGGGCGAAGCATTACAATGAGCAGTTCTTC.

The chain combines TRBV30 with TRBJ2-7; tentative D call: TRBD1 (5 bases). V was pared by 5 bases and J by 5 bases, with 16 bases between. The CDR3 sequence is 13 residues long. Germline loops: CDR1 GTSNPN, CDR2 SVGIG (reference sequence). The CDR3 DNA is TGTGCCTGGCGCCCAGGGATTCAAGACGAGCAGTACTTC. Translated: CAWRPGIQDEQYF.

This chain links TRBV27 with TRBJ2-1; D is perhaps TRBD1 (7 bases). V lost 8 bases to trimming and J lost 0 bases, with 14 bases between them. Per the germline V gene, CDR1 is MNHEY and CDR2 is SMNVEV (reference sequence). This CDR3 comprises 15 residues. CDR3 sequence reads: CASFRRDSSYNEQFF. The CDR3 nucleotides read TGTGCCAGCTTCAGGCGGGACAGCTCCTACAATGAGCAGTTCTTC.

This chain joins TRBV9 and TRBJ2-7, with 10 bases aligning to TRBD2. Germline V gene sequence: CDR1 SGDLS, CDR2 YYNGEE. The CDR3 totals 14 residues. Unmatched junction bases numbered 5, after V lost 2 bases and J lost 6 bases. Here the CDR3 DNA reads TGTGCCAGCAGCGTCCTAGCGGGAGAGGGCGAGCAGTACTTC. It is translated as CASSVLAGEGEQYF.

The chain uses TRBV4-1 and TRBJ1-5, with 8 bases lining up with TRBD1. From germline, CDR1 is MGHRA and CDR2 YSYEKL. V was pared by 3 bases and J by 5 bases, with 6 bases of the junction left unmatched. This CDR3 comprises 15 residues. The CDR3 here is CASSQVSGGDQPQHF. DNA for the CDR3: TGCGCCAGCAGCCAGGTTTCAGGGGGCGATCAGCCCCAGCATTTT.

The chain employs TRBV7-3 and TRBJ2-1; 11 nucleotides align to TRBD2. The length of the CDR3 is 16 residues. Germline V gene lookup returns CDR1 SGHTA and CDR2 FQGTGA. V was pared by 4 bases and J by 3 bases, with 5 bases of the junction left unmatched. The DNA of the CDR3 is TGTGCCAGCAGCTCCCTAGCGGGAGGAGTCTACAATGAGCAGTTCTTC. This translates into CASSSLAGGVYNEQFF.

The chain couples TRBV13 to TRBJ1-4; 9 bases match TRBD1. The germline V gene has CDR1 PRHDT and CDR2 FYEKMQ (reference sequence). V lost 6 bases and J lost 7; bases outside the gene matches: 6. This CDR3 has 14 residues. CDR3 residues: CASSSDRGSEKLFF. CDR3 nucleotide sequence: TGTGCCAGCAGTTCAGACAGGGGGAGTGAAAAACTGTTTTTT.

This chain joins TRBV27 and TRBJ2-2; 7 bases are shared with TRBD1. J was trimmed by 2 bases and V by 5 bases; bases with no gene match: 5. The V gene's germline CDR1 is MNHEY and CDR2 SMNVEV (reference sequence). This CDR3 has 15 amino acids. The CDR3 spells CASSPGTVNTGELFF. The CDR3 DNA reads as TGTGCCAGCAGTCCGGGGACAGTTAACACCGGGGAGCTGTTTTTT.

The V call is TRBV30, the J call TRBJ1-4; D call uncertain. The CDR3 extends over 15 amino acids. V was trimmed by 0 bases and J by 10 bases, leaving 18 bases between them. Germline V gene sequence: CDR1 GTSNPN, CDR2 SVGIG (reference sequence). CDR3 region: CAWSVTQRVAGKLFF. CDR3 DNA sequence: TGTGCCTGGAGTGTAACCCAGAGGGTCGCGGGAAAACTGTTTTTT.

The rearrangement joins TRBV27 to TRBJ1-6; D may be TRBD1 (6 bases). Trimming removed 6 bases at V and 6 bases at J, with 15 bases between. The germline V gene encodes CDR1 MNHEY and CDR2 SMNVEV (reference sequence). The CDR3 has 15 residues. Here the CDR3 reads CASRPSRGLNSPLHF. Written as DNA, the CDR3 is TGTGCCAGCAGGCCAAGCAGGGGCCTTAATTCACCCCTCCACTTT.

Only a few counts were recorded for this clone. The chain employs TRBV5-5 and TRBJ2-5; maybe TRBD1 (5 bases). CDR3 length equals 13 residues. The germline V gene has CDR1 SGHKS and CDR2 YYEKEE (reference sequence). The V end lost 4 bases, the J end lost 3 bases, and 10 bases lay between the germline ends. DNA of the CDR3: TGTGCCAGCAGCCAACGACAGAAAGAGACCCAGTACTTC. Protein product: CASSQRQKETQYF.

CDR3 sequence reads: CASSQLAGIPFTQYF. The CDR3 bases are TGCGCCAGCAGCCAACTAGCGGGAATCCCCTTTACGCAGTATTTT. The chain has TRBV4-1 and TRBJ2-3; 9 nucleotides match TRBD2. This CDR3 spans 15 amino acids. CDR1 MGHRA and CDR2 YSYEKL come from the germline V gene. The V segment lost 2 bases and the J segment 8 bases; nucleotides outside the gene matches: 8.

The chain has TRBV14 and TRBJ2-3, with 14 bases aligning to TRBD2. The CDR3 is 19 residues long. Germline V gene lookup returns CDR1 SGHDN and CDR2 FVKESK. V shed 3 bases, J shed 6 bases, and the junction held 14 bases outside the gene matches. In DNA, the CDR3 is TGTGCCAGCAGCCATATCCTTCCGGGACTAGCGGGAGACGGGGATACGCAGTATTTT. It yields the protein CASSHILPGLAGDGDTQYF.

About this clone: Within the sample, other DNA sequences also encode this same CDR3. CDR3: CASSQVAGRETQYF. DNA of the CDR3: TGTGCCAGCAGCCAAGTTGCGGGGAGAGAGACCCAGTACTTC. The chain joins TRBV3-1 (or the pseudogene TRBV3-2) to TRBJ2-5, with D perhaps matching TRBD2 (6 bases). With 1 base removed from V and 4 bases from J, the gap between germline ends came to 10 bases. This CDR3 is built from 14 residues. Per germline, CDR1 LGHDT and CDR2 YNNKEL (reference sequence).

This chain uses TRBV5-4 with TRBJ1-1, with D unclear. V lost 0 bases to trimming and J lost 1 base, with 7 bases between them. Looked up from germline, CDR1 is SGHNT and CDR2 is YYREEE (reference sequence). The CDR3 is 14 amino acids. The CDR3 coding sequence is TGTGCCAGCAGCTTGGCCAACAGGAACACTGAAGCTTTCTTT. This encodes CASSLANRNTEAFF.

The genes are TRBV5-4 and TRBJ1-4; 9 positions match TRBD1. Germline loops: CDR1 SGHNT, CDR2 YYREEE (reference sequence). The CDR3 consists of 14 residues. Trimming at V came to 4 bases and at J to 8 bases, leaving 6 bases not matched to a gene. This CDR3 reads CASSRDRGEEKLFF. The CDR3 DNA is TGTGCCAGCAGCCGCGACAGGGGGGAAGAAAAACTGTTTTTT.

This clone has only one observation. The rearrangement uses TRBV7-3 and TRBJ2-1; tentative D call: TRBD1 (7 bases). Germline CDR1 SGHTA, CDR2 FQGTGA. Trimming took 3 bases from V and 10 from J, leaving 13 bases between them. The length of the CDR3 is 13 residues. CDR3 protein: CASSFNGGQEQFF. In DNA, the CDR3 is TGTGCCAGCAGCTTTAACGGGGGACAGGAGCAGTTCTTC.

The gene calls are TRBV27 and TRBJ2-1; D gene uncertain. Trimming shortened V by 4 bases and J by 6 bases, and 10 bases separated the two germline ends. Germline V gene sequence: CDR1 MNHEY, CDR2 SMNVEV (reference sequence). CDR3 length: 13 amino acids. The CDR3 sequence is CASSYPGSNEQFF. CDR3 in DNA: TGTGCCAGCAGTTATCCAGGTAGCAATGAGCAGTTCTTC.

This clone came up once. The V gene is TRBV21-1, the J gene TRBJ2-1; no DNA check was done on the table's D call, TRBD2. TRBV21-1 is a documented pseudogene. The CDR3 has 15 residues. CDR3 sequence reads: CASSTFVEWRSEQFF. DNA for the CDR3: TGTGCCAGCAGCACATTCGTGGAATGGAGGAGTGAGCAGTTCTTC.

The gene calls are TRBV13 and TRBJ2-5, with D possibly being TRBD2 (6 bases). This CDR3 has 16 amino acids. CDR1 is PRHDT, CDR2 FYEKMQ, per germline (reference sequence). V was pared by 5 bases and J by 4 bases, with 20 bases between. CDR3 coding DNA: TGTGCCAGCAGCGGTCGACTAGTTATGGATGTAGAGACCCAGTACTTC. Amino acid sequence: CASSGRLVMDVETQYF.